This T cell receptor (beta chain) was sequenced for a study of T cells in Graves' hyperthyroidism and ophthalmopathy. Findings of the study overall: Most clonotypes that expanded in the thyroid above 0.001 also showed up in blood.

The authors deemed Graves' hyperthyroidism stable absent ophthalmopathy progression within 18 months. Hyperthyroidism, newly diagnosed and lasting under 2 months, affected patients aged 18 to 65. Together with thyroid ultrasound, orbital computed tomography, serum thyroxine and TRAb, clinical symptoms were used for diagnoses. TCR beta CDR3 regions were amplified from RNA transcripts. A first-round RT-PCR of the TCR CDR3 used the HTBI primer set. TCRdb processed the multiplex PCR reads anew with MiXCR; each CDR3 protein has one entry. The table shows about 110,000 distinct CDR3 sequences, with approximately 15% occurring only once. This clonotype was counted ten times or more. Its specificity is not known. This CDR3 spans 14 amino acids. Trimming took 7 bases from V and 2 from J, leaving 15 bases between them. Looked up from germline, CDR1 is MDHEN and CDR2 is SYDVKM.

V usage is TRBV28 and J usage is TRBJ2-7; D possibly matches TRBD1 or TRBD2 (5 bases each). This clonotype originated in a woman in her forties or fifties with Graves' hyperthyroidism. Specimen: blood. CDR3: CASMWGNSAYEQYF. For the CDR3, the DNA is TGTGCCAGCATGTGGGGGAATTCGGCCTACGAGCAGTACTTC.